This is a list of T cell receptor beta chains from one sample in a study of T cell responses to AZD1222 COVID-19 vaccine. The protocol was immunoSEQ multiplex PCR, while the TCRdb copy is restricted to in-frame clones and leaves out a portion. Of approximately 99,000 clones listed, approximately 90% are singletons. The sample here was peripheral blood, taken 28 days after the second AZD1222 dose. The origin of the receptors is an adult who received the AZD1222 COVID-19 vaccine. The conserved cysteine and the conserved F or W are not part of the CDR3 here.

TRBV30 | AWAFPGNQPQH
TRBV2 | ATRDRPNEKLF
TRBV7-2 | ASSLNSGLGEQF
TRBV6-5 | ACGEPYSNQPQH
TRBV4-2 | ASSQDPPGATRNEQY
TRBV19 | ASSASGKTGELF
TRBV2 | ASLVRGSDGYT
TRBV7-9 | ASSLSHLESGNTIY
TRBV9 | ASSPRRVDTEAF
TRBV28 | ASSHYEQY
TRBV2 | ASSENQGSQPQH
TRBV19 | ASSISNPGNTIY
TRBV24-1 | ATSELGQRGDNEQF
TRBV2 | ASSGGLQETQY
TRBV7-8 | ASSLRSGASGGEQY
TRBV27 | ASSPSVGYLSEAF
TRBV6-5 | ASSPGILNYGYT
TRBV30 | AWGRLSWGGHT
TRBV19 | ATSTGEAGGPYEQY
TRBV18 | ASSTDRAYGYT
TRBV7-3 | ASSLSGETGPDGYT
TRBV11-1 | ASSLGVTGELF
TRBV6-5 | ASSYSGSVPPDTQY
TRBV27 | ASRDRANTEAF
TRBV6-5 | ASRGPGIEKLF
TRBV29-1 | SAGDRVIGGANVLT